The 25 T cell receptor beta chains listed next were all sequenced from one sample in a study of T-cell memory formation after mild COVID-19. Each CDR3 protein is one row after TCRdb ran MiXCR on the 5' RACE reads. Counted here are 200,000 to 300,000 distinct CDR3 sequences, 8.5% to 9.5% occurring once; the ten biggest clones make up around 20%. What was sequenced was PBMCs or a T cell subset sorted from them (not recorded which). Receptor source: a man aged 18-30 years who had mild COVID-19 (a few samples of this study predate the infection). Cell type and time point are not known.

The table lists this clonotype with many counts. The rearrangement links TRBV29-1 to TRBJ1-1; the D gene is possibly TRBD1 (5 bases). The V end was cut by 7 bases, the J end by 0 bases, with 18 bases between. This CDR3 has 15 residues. From germline, CDR1 is SQVTM and CDR2 ANQGSEA. CDR3 nucleotide sequence: TGCAGCGGGTCCCAGGGCTGGGGTATGAACACTGAAGCTTTCTTT. It is translated as CSGSQGWGMNTEAFF.

This clonotype appeared many times. The rearrangement uses TRBV4-1 and TRBJ2-1; 9 bases are a match to TRBD1. V shed 1 base, J shed 9 bases, and the junction held 7 bases outside the gene matches. The CDR3 runs 15 residues. Germline-derived CDR1 and CDR2 are MGHRA and YSYEKL. CDR3 nucleotide sequence: TGCGCCAGCAGCCAAGCAGGGACAGGGTGGAGTGAGCAGTTCTTC. It yields the protein CASSQAGTGWSEQFF.

This clonotype came up a few times. This chain links TRBV12-3 or TRBV12-4 with TRBJ2-7; D gene uncertain. The length of the CDR3 is 13 residues. Deletions cut 1 base from V and 3 bases from J, with 7 bases between. CDR3: CASSLGLGYEQYF. The CDR3 DNA follows: TGTGCCAGCAGTTTAGGCCTGGGCTACGAGCAGTACTTC.

This chain joins TRBV12-3 or TRBV12-4 and TRBJ1-1; tentative D call: TRBD1 (5 bases). This CDR3 has 14 residues. V lost 6 bases and J lost 4, with 15 bases in between. The CDR3 bases are TGTGCCAGCAGACTGCTACGGGGGAGCACTGAAGCTTTCTTT. This sequence encodes CASRLLRGSTEAFF.

This clonotype was observed a handful of times. The chain uses TRBV9 and TRBJ1-6, with no clear D. Germline V gives CDR1 SGDLS, CDR2 YYNGEE. V was trimmed by 0 bases and J by 9 bases, leaving 13 bases between them. The CDR3 is made up of 15 amino acids. The DNA of the CDR3 is TGTGCCAGCAGCGTAGGAGGATCCGGAACTTCACCCCTCCACTTT. The encoded protein is CASSVGGSGTSPLHF.

The V and J genes are TRBV29-1 and TRBJ1-1; TRBD1 agrees at 7 bases. CDR1 SQVTM and CDR2 ANQGSEA come from the germline V gene. The ends lost 8 bases at V and 4 bases at J; junction bases unmatched: 10. This CDR3 has 13 amino acids. The CDR3: CSLKTGAGTEAFF. The DNA for the CDR3 is TGCAGCTTAAAAACAGGGGCTGGCACTGAAGCTTTCTTT. Based on the CDR3 plus reference TRBV29-1 and TRBJ1-1, the full variable domain is SAVISQKPSRDICQRGTSLTIQCQVDSQVTMMFWYRQQPGQSLTLIATANQGSEATYESGFVIDKFPISRPNLTFSTLTVSNMSPEDSSIYLCSLKTGAGTEAFFGQGTRLTVV.

This clonotype showed up just a few times. The chain is built from TRBV7-9 and TRBJ2-3; 7 bases match TRBD2. With V trimmed by 1 base and J by 4 bases, 8 bases remained unmatched. In germline, CDR1 is SEHNR, CDR2 FQNEAQ (reference sequence). This CDR3 contains 16 residues. CDR3 region: CASSLEGVGGADTQYF. CDR3 DNA sequence: TGTGCCAGCAGCTTAGAAGGCGTGGGAGGGGCAGATACGCAGTATTTT. Using reference TRBV7-9 and TRBJ2-3 for the parts outside the CDR3, the full variable domain is DTGVSQNPRHKITKRGQNVTFRCDPISEHNRLYWYRQTLGQGPEFLTYFQNEAQLEKSRLLSDRFSAERPKGSFSTLEIQRTEQGDSAMYLCASSLEGVGGADTQYFGPGTRLTVL.

In its sample, this clonotype was seen many times. The chain has TRBV10-3 and TRBJ2-5, with D perhaps TRBD1 (6 bases). CDR1 and CDR2 (germline): ENHRY, SYGVKD. V was cut by 3 bases and J by 1 base, with 9 bases left in between. The CDR3 extends over 14 amino acids. The CDR3: CAISDDRTQETQYF. The CDR3 DNA is TGTGCCATCAGTGATGACAGGACCCAAGAGACCCAGTACTTC.

The gene calls are TRBV5-5 and TRBJ2-2; D is uncertain. The length of the CDR3 is 14 residues. Germline loops: CDR1 SGHKS, CDR2 YYEKEE (reference sequence). V was shortened by 0 bases and J by 5 bases, with 8 bases between the two germline ends. The CDR3 protein is CASSLEGRTGELFF. Here the CDR3 DNA reads TGTGCCAGCAGCTTGGAGGGTCGGACCGGGGAGCTGTTTTTT.

This clonotype has only a few counts. This sequence joins TRBV7-2 and TRBJ1-3, with D unresolved. In germline, CDR1 is SGHTA, CDR2 FQGNSA. Trimming removed 1 base at V and 0 bases at J, with 10 bases between. This CDR3 spans 16 amino acids. CDR3 residues: CASSLEWPGSGNTIYF. The CDR3 DNA follows: TGTGCCAGCAGCTTAGAGTGGCCGGGCTCTGGAAACACCATATATTTT.

A few counts support this clonotype. The chain has TRBV7-6 and TRBJ2-1; 8 bases agree with TRBD2. Germline values: CDR1 SGHVS, CDR2 FNYEAQ. The CDR3 runs 16 residues. V shed 5 bases and J 0 bases; nucleotides not matched to a gene: 6. The CDR3 region has the DNA TGTGCCAGCAGCGTTAGCGGGGCTCTCTCCTACAATGAGCAGTTCTTC. Protein: CASSVSGALSYNEQFF.

This clonotype was counted only a few times. The rearrangement joins TRBV20-1 to TRBJ1-2; 8 nucleotides agree with TRBD1. Germline loops: CDR1 DFQATT, CDR2 SNEGSKA (reference sequence). The CDR3 is made up of 14 amino acids. With V trimmed by 6 bases and J by 2 bases, 8 bases remained unmatched. The CDR3 DNA sequence: TGCAGTGCCGACCCGACAGGGGTCAACTATGGCTACACCTTC. Its translation is CSADPTGVNYGYTF.

V gene TRBV14 combines with J gene TRBJ2-4, with 8 nucleotides matching TRBD1. Germline assignment: CDR1 SGHDN and CDR2 FVKESK. CDR3 length: 14 residues. Trimming at V came to 2 bases and at J to 9 bases, leaving 6 bases not matched to a gene. The CDR3 protein is CASSQLDRVGIQYF. In nucleotides, the CDR3 is TGTGCCAGCAGCCAATTGGACAGGGTTGGCATTCAGTACTTC.

This rearrangement joins TRBV5-1 to TRBJ1-6; a possible D gene is TRBD1 (5 bases). This CDR3 is 14 amino acids long. V lost 0 bases to trimming and J lost 5 bases, with 6 bases between them. The germline V gene encodes CDR1 SGHRS and CDR2 YFSETQ. CDR3: CASSLGQNNSPLHF. Written as DNA, the CDR3 is TGCGCCAGCAGCTTGGGACAGAATAATTCACCCCTCCACTTT.

The chain joins TRBV7-8 to TRBJ2-7; D might be TRBD1 (5 bases). The CDR3 contains 15 residues. V gave up 1 base and J gave up 2 bases, with 12 bases separating them. Germline CDR1 reads SGHVS; CDR2 reads FQNEAQ. CDR3 nucleotides: TGTGCCAGCAGCTTAGTCCGCAGGGTGGCCTACGAGCAGTACGTC. Its translation is CASSLVRRVAYEQYV.

The chain links TRBV6-2 or TRBV6-3 to TRBJ2-1; D unresolved. The V gene lost 8 bases and the J gene lost 7 bases, with 15 bases spanning the gap. The CDR3 loop spans 13 amino acids. The V gene's germline CDR1 is MNHEY and CDR2 SVGEGT. Here the CDR3 reads CASGLLGRNEQFF. The DNA of the CDR3 is TGTGCCAGCGGTCTCCTAGGGCGAAATGAGCAGTTCTTC.

This clonotype was recorded many times. The chain joins TRBV12-3 or TRBV12-4 to TRBJ2-5; no firm D call. The CDR3 totals 14 residues. Trimming cost V 0 bases and J 2 bases, with 7 bases left between them. CDR3 amino acids: CASSLAGRQETQYF. The DNA for the CDR3 is TGTGCCAGCAGTTTAGCAGGGCGGCAAGAGACCCAGTACTTC.

This clonotype was found a few times. The chain uses TRBV7-9 and TRBJ2-7, with D perhaps matching TRBD2 (5 bases). The CDR3 loop spans 15 amino acids. V lost 3 bases and J 4 bases, leaving 16 bases between the germline ends. The germline CDR1 and CDR2 sequences are SEHNR and FQNEAQ (reference sequence). The CDR3 here is CASSFGRGDVYEQYF. The CDR3 coding sequence is TGTGCCAGCAGCTTCGGACGGGGAGATGTGTACGAGCAGTACTTC.

This clonotype turned up a few times. The chain couples TRBV6-2 or TRBV6-3 to TRBJ2-3; D is uncertain. Trimming pared 7 bases from V and 0 bases from J, leaving 2 bases between. CDR1 and CDR2 (germline): MNHEY, SVGEGT. The CDR3 sequence is 11 residues long. CDR3 coding DNA: TGTGCCAGCATCAGCACAGATACGCAGTATTTT. It yields the protein CASISTDTQYF.

This clonotype has ten or more counts. This chain's CDR3 is CASSFGRGYHEQYF. DNA for the CDR3: TGTGCCAGCAGCTTCGGGCGGGGGTACCACGAGCAGTACTTC. The chain joins TRBV7-2 to TRBJ2-7, with TRBD2 identical over 7 bases. Germline V lookup: CDR1 SGHTA, CDR2 FQGNSA. This CDR3 is built from 14 residues. Trimming took 3 bases from V and 5 from J; bases not matched to a gene: 7.

This clonotype was seen a handful of times. The J gene is TRBJ1-5, the V gene TRBV4-3; 8 bases map to TRBD1. The V gene's germline CDR1 is LGHNA and CDR2 YSLEER. The V segment lost 0 bases and the J segment 5 bases; nucleotides outside the gene matches: 9. This CDR3 spans 17 amino acids. This CDR3 reads CASSQDRGTGGDQPQHF. The CDR3 DNA is TGCGCCAGCAGCCAAGATAGGGGGACAGGAGGGGATCAGCCCCAGCATTTT.

This clonotype has more than one count but fewer than ten. The chain joins TRBV29-1 to TRBJ2-6; D is perhaps TRBD1 (5 bases). CDR3 size: 13 residues. The V gene's germline CDR1 is SQVTM and CDR2 ANQGSEA. Between the trimmed V and J ends, which lost 2 bases and 11 bases, there was a span of 13 bases. The CDR3 spells CSVESAGWDVLTF. CDR3 sequence (DNA): TGCAGCGTTGAATCGGCAGGGTGGGACGTCCTGACTTTC.

This clonotype was counted only a few times. The chain uses TRBV10-3 and TRBJ2-1; D possibly corresponds to TRBD1 (5 bases). The length of the CDR3 is 15 residues. Germline V CDR1 and CDR2: ENHRY, SYGVKD. V shed 3 bases and J shed 0 bases, with 9 bases lying between them. CDR3 amino acids: CAISERGLSYNEQFF. Written as DNA, the CDR3 is TGTGCCATCAGTGAAAGGGGCCTCTCCTACAATGAGCAGTTCTTC.

This clonotype was detected ten times or more. The V gene is TRBV5-1, the J gene TRBJ2-1, with 9 bases aligning to TRBD1. V was pared by 4 bases and J by 2 bases, with 7 bases of the junction left unmatched. The germline V gene has CDR1 SGHRS and CDR2 YFSETQ. The CDR3 sequence is 16 residues long. The CDR3: CASSPETGGTYNEQFF. CDR3 coding DNA: TGCGCCAGCAGCCCTGAGACAGGGGGGACCTACAATGAGCAGTTCTTC.

V usage is TRBV5-1 and J usage is TRBJ1-6; D ambiguous. CDR1 is SGHRS and CDR2 is YFSETQ in the germline V gene. The CDR3 extends over 12 amino acids. V was clipped by 5 bases and J by 12 bases, with 12 bases between them. This CDR3 reads CASRKEGEPLHF. CDR3 coding DNA: TGCGCCAGCAGAAAAGAGGGAGAACCCCTCCACTTT.